The next 9 T cell receptor beta chains were all read from a single sample in a study of T cells in Graves' hyperthyroidism and ophthalmopathy. The source material, RNA transcripts, was used to amplify TCR beta CDR3 regions. The HTBI set primed first-round TCR CDR3 RT-PCR. TCRdb fed the multiplex PCR reads into MiXCR, producing one record per CDR3 protein. In the table there are about 660,000 distinct CDR3 sequences, 45% of which are singletons. The specimen was peripheral blood or thyroid tissue (not recorded which). These receptors all come from an adult man with Graves' disease, either hyperthyroidism or ophthalmopathy (not recorded which).

The CDR3 spells CASSSRTSGRLMGTGELFF. CDR3 DNA sequence: TGTGCCAGCAGCTCTCGGACTAGCGGGAGGTTAATGGGTACCGGGGAGCTGTTTTTT. The gene calls are TRBV7-9 and TRBJ2-2; 14 bases match TRBD2. Looked up from germline, CDR1 is SEHNR and CDR2 is FQNEAQ (reference sequence). This CDR3 comprises 19 residues. J lost 5 bases, V lost 4 bases, and 12 bases had no gene match.

The chain employs TRBV7-2 and TRBJ1-2; D is undetermined. Germline lookup yields CDR1 SGHTA and CDR2 FQGNSA. The CDR3 is 14 amino acids. The germline V and J ends were trimmed by 5 bases and 0 bases, with 10 bases remaining between them. The CDR3 nucleotides are TGTGCCAGCAGCAGGGATACAGCTAACTATGGCTACACCTTC. Translating it yields CASSRDTANYGYTF. The entire variable domain, with the rest obtained from reference TRBV7-2 and TRBJ1-2, is as follows: GAGVSQSPSNKVTEKGKDVELRCDPISGHTALYWYRQSLGQGLEFLIYFQGNSAPDKSGLPSDRFSAERTGGSVSTLTIQRTQQEDSAVYLCASSRDTANYGYTFGSGTRLTVV.

This clonotype was seen more than once but under ten times. The rearrangement uses TRBV7-2 and TRBJ1-1, with D maybe TRBD1 (5 bases). The CDR3 is 15 amino acids. V lost 3 bases, J lost 1 base, and 12 bases lay in between. Germline V gene lookup returns CDR1 SGHTA and CDR2 FQGNSA. CDR3 in DNA: TGTGCCAGCAGCTTGTCATGGGGGAGGAACACTGAAGCTTTCTTT. It is translated as CASSLSWGRNTEAFF.

This clonotype was picked up many times. The chain couples TRBV7-8 to TRBJ2-7; 7 nucleotides align to TRBD1. The CDR3 is 14 residues long. Losses at the gene ends were 3 bases for V and 0 bases for J; bases not matched to a gene: 2. Germline assignment: CDR1 SGHVS and CDR2 FQNEAQ. Here the CDR3 reads CASSFNRGSYEQYF. The DNA of the CDR3 is TGTGCCAGCAGCTTTAACAGGGGCTCCTACGAGCAGTACTTC.

V is TRBV10-3 and J is TRBJ2-5, with 16 bases aligning to TRBD2. The CDR3 length is 17 residues. CDR1 and CDR2 (germline): ENHRY, SYGVKD. Germline trimming cut 10 bases from V and 9 bases from J; bases unmatched to any gene: 17. CDR3 coding DNA: TGTGCCAGCAGCCCGGGACTAGCGGGAGGGACCAAGGCGGCCCAGTACTTC. The encoded protein is CASSPGLAGGTKAAQYF.

This clonotype has at least ten counts. The genes are TRBV20-1 and TRBJ1-1; 12 bases line up with TRBD1. Trimming cost V 6 bases and J 3 bases; bases outside gene matches: 2. Germline V gene data show CDR1 as DFQATT and CDR2 as SNEGSKA (reference sequence). The CDR3 loop spans 13 amino acids. The CDR3 nucleotides read TGCAGTGCCGGGACAGGGGGCTACACTGAAGCTTTCTTT. Protein sequence: CSAGTGGYTEAFF.

A word on this clonotype: This may be a read error, as it is one base from a much larger clone. The genes are TRBV2 and TRBJ1-1, with no clear D. Per the germline V gene, CDR1 is SNHLY and CDR2 is FYNNEI. The CDR3 has 12 residues. V was pared by 8 bases and J by 8 bases, with 15 bases between. The chain's CDR3 is CASRKHREEAFF. The CDR3 region has the DNA TGTGCCAGCCGAAAACATCGGGAGGAAGCTTTCTTT. Drawing the rest from reference TRBV2 and TRBJ1-1, the complete variable domain is EPEVTQTPSHQVTQMGQEVILRCVPISNHLYFYWYRQILGQKVEFLVSFYNNEISEKSEIFDDQFSVERPDGSNFTLKIRSTKLEDSAMYFCASRKHREEAFFGQGTRLTVV.

Concerning this clonotype: Its ends do not fully match the called genes, so a read error is possible. The CDR3 bases are TGCAGCGTTGAGCTTGACCGGGCTTTC. Residues: CSVELDRAF. V usage is TRBV29-1 and J usage is TRBJ2-6, with D uncertain. The V gene's germline CDR1 is SQVTM and CDR2 ANQGSEA. This CDR3 has 9 residues. Combining the CDR3 with reference TRBV29-1 and TRBJ2-6 gives the whole variable domain SAVISQKPSRDICQRGTSLTIQCQVDSQVTMMFWYRQQPGQSLTLIATANQGSEATYESGFVIDKFPISRPNLTFSTLTVSNMSPEDSSIYLCSVELDRAFGAGSRLTVL.

This clonotype was picked up a small number of times. The genes are TRBV7-9 and TRBJ2-7; TRBD1 is a possible D gene (5 bases). Germline V gene sequence: CDR1 SEHNR, CDR2 FQNEAQ (reference sequence). V was pared by 5 bases and J by 2 bases, with 10 bases between. The CDR3 spans 13 residues. In nucleotides, the CDR3 is TGTGCCAGCAGCCAGGGCGGAACCTACGAGCAGTACTTC. Translating it yields CASSQGGTYEQYF.